The rows below give T cell receptor beta chains drawn from one sample of a study of blood T cell repertoires in COVID-19. Only in-frame clones appear in the TCRdb table, and some are missing; sequencing was by immunoSEQ multiplex PCR. The sample has over 200,000 clones; approximately 82% are singletons. The sample consisted of peripheral blood. The source is a woman aged 45-60 years with acute or convalescent COVID-19. Both conserved end residues are part of each CDR3. A D gene is named only where the DNA matches it firmly. The size of a clone is reported for some rows only, either as once, few or many, or as a class for expanded clones.

D gene: .; clone size: few; V gene: TRBV5-1; CDR3 length: 13; J gene: TRBJ1-1; CDR3 protein: CASSPNRDTEAFF; CDR3 DNA: TGCGCCAGCAGCCCAAACAGAGACACTGAAGCTTTCTTT
D gene: TRBD2; clone size: .; V gene: TRBV11-2; CDR3 length: 15; J gene: TRBJ2-7; CDR3 protein: CASSLGGGRAYEQYF; CDR3 DNA: TGTGCCAGCAGCCTTGGGGGCGGGAGGGCCTACGAGCAGTACTTC
D gene: TRBD1; clone size: .; V gene: TRBV10-3; CDR3 length: 15; J gene: TRBJ1-1; CDR3 protein: CAISEGQGMNTEAFF; CDR3 DNA: TGTGCCATCAGTGAGGGACAGGGTATGAACACTGAAGCTTTCTTT
D gene: TRBD2; clone size: once; V gene: TRBV18; CDR3 length: 17; J gene: TRBJ2-2; CDR3 protein: CASSSNLAGDTTGELFF; CDR3 DNA: TGTGCCAGCTCAAGCAATCTAGCGGGAGACACAACCGGGGAGCTGTTTTTT
D gene: .; clone size: .; V gene: TRBV12-3/TRBV12-4; CDR3 length: 13; J gene: TRBJ2-1; CDR3 protein: CASSLRIQDEQFF; CDR3 DNA: TGTGCCAGCAGTTTAAGGATTCAGGATGAGCAGTTCTTC
D gene: .; clone size: .; V gene: TRBV28; CDR3 length: 11; J gene: TRBJ1-4; CDR3 protein: CASSLREKLFF; CDR3 DNA: TGTGCCAGCAGCTTGAGGGAAAAACTGTTTTTT
D gene: .; clone size: .; V gene: TRBV6-6; CDR3 length: 11; J gene: TRBJ2-5; CDR3 protein: CASSYEETQYF; CDR3 DNA: TGTGCCAGCAGTTACGAGGAGACCCAGTACTTC
D gene: TRBD2; clone size: .; V gene: TRBV27; CDR3 length: 15; J gene: TRBJ2-1; CDR3 protein: CASSASGLANNEQFF; CDR3 DNA: TGTGCCAGCAGTGCGTCCGGACTAGCGAACAATGAGCAGTTCTTC
D gene: TRBD1; clone size: .; V gene: TRBV24-1; CDR3 length: 16; J gene: TRBJ2-1; CDR3 protein: CATRDRWASSYNEQFF; CDR3 DNA: TGTGCCACCAGGGACAGGTGGGCAAGCTCCTACAATGAGCAGTTCTTC
D gene: .; clone size: .; V gene: TRBV21-1; CDR3 length: 13; J gene: TRBJ1-5; CDR3 protein: CAGRTEINQPQHF; CDR3 DNA: TGTGCCGGCAGGACAGAAATCAATCAGCCCCAGCATTTT
D gene: TRBD1; clone size: .; V gene: TRBV2; CDR3 length: 14; J gene: TRBJ2-3; CDR3 protein: CASKQGASLDTQYF; CDR3 DNA: TGTGCCAGCAAACAGGGGGCGTCTTTGGATACGCAGTATTTT
D gene: .; clone size: .; V gene: TRBV19; CDR3 length: 13; J gene: TRBJ2-7; CDR3 protein: CATSNVESYEQYF; CDR3 DNA: TGTGCCACCTCTAACGTTGAGTCCTACGAGCAGTACTTC
D gene: TRBD2; clone size: .; V gene: TRBV19; CDR3 length: 16; J gene: TRBJ2-3; CDR3 protein: CASRDRAGVGTDTQYF; CDR3 DNA: TGTGCCAGTAGGGACCGAGCGGGAGTGGGCACAGATACGCAGTATTTT
D gene: .; clone size: .; V gene: TRBV5-6; CDR3 length: 16; J gene: TRBJ2-6; CDR3 protein: CASSFLQGVGANVLTF; CDR3 DNA: TGTGCCAGCAGCTTCTTACAGGGAGTTGGGGCCAACGTCCTGACTTTC
D gene: .; clone size: .; V gene: TRBV4-1; CDR3 length: 15; J gene: TRBJ2-7; CDR3 protein: CASSQEGTISYEQYF; CDR3 DNA: TGCGCCAGCAGCCAAGAAGGGACAATCTCCTACGAGCAGTACTTC
D gene: TRBD1; clone size: .; V gene: TRBV5-1; CDR3 length: 14; J gene: TRBJ1-2; CDR3 protein: CASSLEAGGGGYTF; CDR3 DNA: TGCGCCAGCAGCTTGGAGGCAGGGGGCGGCGGCTACACCTTC
D gene: TRBD2; clone size: .; V gene: TRBV11-2; CDR3 length: 18; J gene: TRBJ2-7; CDR3 protein: CASSSGLAGVQLKGEQYF; CDR3 DNA: TGTGCCAGCAGCTCGGGACTAGCGGGAGTCCAATTAAAGGGCGAGCAGTACTTC
D gene: .; clone size: once; V gene: TRBV7-9; CDR3 length: 13; J gene: TRBJ2-3; CDR3 protein: CASSLWGPDTQYF; CDR3 DNA: TGTGCCAGCAGCTTATGGGGCCCAGATACGCAGTATTTT
D gene: .; clone size: .; V gene: TRBV19; CDR3 length: 11; J gene: TRBJ2-1; CDR3 protein: CASSSYNEQFF; CDR3 DNA: TGTGCCAGTAGTTCTTATAATGAGCAGTTCTTC
D gene: TRBD1; clone size: once; V gene: TRBV28; CDR3 length: 16; J gene: TRBJ2-7; CDR3 protein: CASSSYRGLIPYEQYF; CDR3 DNA: TGTGCCAGCAGTTCTTACAGGGGTCTTATACCCTACGAGCAGTACTTC
D gene: TRBD2; clone size: .; V gene: TRBV3-1/TRBV3-2; CDR3 length: 17; J gene: TRBJ2-5; CDR3 protein: CASSQDAQREGRETQYF; CDR3 DNA: TGTGCCAGCAGCCAAGACGCTCAGCGGGAGGGCCGAGAGACCCAGTACTTC
D gene: TRBD1; clone size: .; V gene: TRBV4-2; CDR3 length: 17; J gene: TRBJ1-2; CDR3 protein: CASSQAGGNLVVYGYTF; CDR3 DNA: TGTGCCAGCAGCCAAGCAGGGGGCAATCTTGTAGTATATGGCTACACCTTC
D gene: TRBD2; clone size: .; V gene: TRBV7-2; CDR3 length: 14; J gene: TRBJ2-3; CDR3 protein: CASRRTSLTDTQYF; CDR3 DNA: TGTGCCAGCAGACGGACTAGCCTCACAGATACGCAGTATTTT
D gene: .; clone size: few; V gene: TRBV15; CDR3 length: 16; J gene: TRBJ2-3; CDR3 protein: CATSSDHGGRTDTQYF; CDR3 DNA: TGTGCCACCAGCAGCGACCATGGAGGCCGCACAGATACGCAGTATTTT
D gene: TRBD2; clone size: many; V gene: TRBV2; CDR3 length: 14; J gene: TRBJ2-7; CDR3 protein: CASRLSGLVPLKYF; CDR3 DNA: TGTGCCAGCAGACTTTCCGGACTAGTTCCTTTGAAGTACTTC
D gene: TRBD1; clone size: .; V gene: TRBV24-1; CDR3 length: 16; J gene: TRBJ2-2; CDR3 protein: CATRSTGGRRTGELFF; CDR3 DNA: TGTGCCACCAGATCAACAGGGGGAAGAAGGACCGGGGAGCTGTTTTTT
D gene: .; clone size: .; V gene: TRBV6-5; CDR3 length: 15; J gene: TRBJ2-2; CDR3 protein: CASRRDVLGTGELFF; CDR3 DNA: TGTGCCAGCAGGAGAGACGTTCTAGGAACCGGGGAGCTGTTTTTT
D gene: TRBD1; clone size: .; V gene: TRBV27; CDR3 length: 18; J gene: TRBJ2-1; CDR3 protein: CASRWGDRGGNMRNEQFF; CDR3 DNA: TGTGCCAGCCGATGGGGGGACAGGGGAGGAAATATGAGGAATGAGCAGTTCTTC
D gene: .; clone size: .; V gene: TRBV24-1; CDR3 length: 12; J gene: TRBJ1-2; CDR3 protein: CATSDGLYGYTF; CDR3 DNA: TGTGCCACCAGTGACGGACTCTATGGCTACACCTTC
D gene: .; clone size: .; V gene: TRBV6-5; CDR3 length: 13; J gene: TRBJ2-2; CDR3 protein: CASGTGNTGELFF; CDR3 DNA: TGTGCCAGCGGTACGGGGAACACCGGGGAGCTGTTTTTT
D gene: .; clone size: few; V gene: TRBV7-2; CDR3 length: 15; J gene: TRBJ1-6; CDR3 protein: CASSLGVRGGSPLHF; CDR3 DNA: TGTGCCAGCAGCTTAGGGGTCAGGGGCGGTTCACCCCTCCACTTT
D gene: TRBD1; clone size: many; V gene: TRBV10-3; CDR3 length: 13; J gene: TRBJ1-2; CDR3 protein: CAISRGQGYGYTF; CDR3 DNA: TGTGCCATCAGTCGGGGACAGGGCTATGGCTACACCTTC
D gene: TRBD2; clone size: .; V gene: TRBV5-8; CDR3 length: 14; J gene: TRBJ2-7; CDR3 protein: CASIRTSGNYEQYF; CDR3 DNA: TGTGCCAGCATTAGGACTAGCGGGAACTACGAGCAGTACTTC
D gene: .; clone size: .; V gene: TRBV21-1; CDR3 length: 15; J gene: TRBJ2-3; CDR3 protein: CASTPDGRSTDTQYF; CDR3 DNA: TGTGCCAGCACTCCGGATGGGAGAAGCACAGATACGCAGTATTTT
D gene: TRBD1; clone size: .; V gene: TRBV19; CDR3 length: 16; J gene: TRBJ2-3; CDR3 protein: CASSPRGQGSTDTQYF; CDR3 DNA: TGTGCCAGTAGTCCTCGCGGACAGGGATCAACGGATACGCAGTATTTT
D gene: .; clone size: .; V gene: TRBV3-1/TRBV3-2; CDR3 length: 18; J gene: TRBJ2-1; CDR3 protein: CASSQRTIRLVEVNEQFF; CDR3 DNA: TGTGCCAGCAGCCAAAGGACCATTAGACTAGTGGAGGTCAATGAGCAGTTCTTC
D gene: TRBD2; clone size: .; V gene: TRBV9; CDR3 length: 15; J gene: TRBJ2-7; CDR3 protein: CASSQRGGSSYEQYF; CDR3 DNA: TGTGCCAGCAGCCAAAGGGGAGGGAGCTCCTACGAGCAGTACTTC
D gene: TRBD1; clone size: .; V gene: TRBV6-5; CDR3 length: 13; J gene: TRBJ1-2; CDR3 protein: CASTVTGDYGYTF; CDR3 DNA: TGTGCCAGCACCGTGACAGGGGACTATGGCTACACCTTC
D gene: TRBD2; clone size: once; V gene: TRBV3-1/TRBV3-2; CDR3 length: 15; J gene: TRBJ2-7; CDR3 protein: CASSQGPSGNYEQYF; CDR3 DNA: TGTGCCAGCAGCCAAGGTCCTAGCGGGAACTACGAGCAGTACTTC